The TCR beta chain described here comes from a study of T cells in Graves' hyperthyroidism and ophthalmopathy. V lost 4 bases to trimming and J lost 2 bases; unmatched junction nucleotides: 5. From germline, CDR1 is LNHDA and CDR2 SQIVND (reference sequence). The CDR3 has 15 amino acids. Authors of the study amplified TCR beta CDR3 regions from RNA transcripts. HTBI primers were used for first-round RT-PCR of the TCR CDR3. TCRdb processed the multiplex PCR reads anew with MiXCR; each CDR3 protein has one entry. This table has some 560,000 distinct CDR3 sequences, roughly 15% appearing once. Patients counted as stable if ophthalmopathy did not develop within 18 months. Uncontrolled infection, other autoimmune disease, pregnancy and lactation each barred patients from inclusion.

The sequence came from a woman between 40 and 55 years old with Graves' hyperthyroidism. Sequencing used blood. The chain carries TRBV19 and TRBJ2-7; 10 positions match TRBD1. The CDR3 protein is CASSTRQGATYEQYF. Written as DNA, the CDR3 is TGTGCCAGTAGTACCAGACAGGGGGCGACCTACGAGCAGTACTTC. Using reference TRBV19 and TRBJ2-7 for the parts outside the CDR3, the full variable domain is DGGITQSPKYLFRKEGQNVTLSCEQNLNHDAMYWYRQDPGQGLRLIYYSQIVNDFQKGDIAEGYSVSREKKESFPLTVTSAQKNPTAFYLCASSTRQGATYEQYFGPGTRLTVT.